Described below is a single T cell receptor beta chain sequence and its context. The ends lost 6 bases at V and 3 bases at J; junction bases unmatched: 6. CDR3 length: 14 amino acids. Looked up from germline, CDR1 is SNHLY and CDR2 is FYNNEI. Using immunoSEQ multiplex PCR, the repertoire was profiled, and TCRdb retains in-frame clones only, with some absent. Of 130,000 or so clones listed, about 88% are singletons. Time point described: baseline pretreatment blood. Treatment indicated: 15 Gy SBRT to primary tumor, nephrectomy 4 weeks later. The data derive from a study of radiation and T cells in renal cell carcinoma. Overall study: Nephrectomy followed 15 Gy stereotactic body radiation by 4 weeks.

The specimen comprised blood, sampled from a patient whose treatment included radiotherapy and nephrectomy. This chain links TRBV2 with TRBJ1-2, with 8 positions matching TRBD1. This TCR was recovered from a woman in her 50s with renal cell carcinoma. Written as DNA, the CDR3 is TGTGCCAGCAGAGAGGACAGGGCCTACTATGGCTACACCTTC. Protein product: CASREDRAYYGYTF.